A selection of T cell receptor beta chains follows, all from one sample in a study of T-cell memory formation after mild COVID-19. TCRdb recomputed calls from the 5' RACE reads with MiXCR, one row per CDR3 protein. This sample has 210,000 or so distinct CDR3 sequences, with around 25% found just once. Input material: PBMCs or a T cell subset sorted from them (not recorded which). The receptors were sampled from an adult woman who had mild COVID-19 (a few samples of this study predate the infection). Cell type and time point are not known. CDR3s include the opening cysteine and the closing phenylalanine or tryptophan. The D gene is left open where the match is weak. Size is stated for part of the rows, as once, few or many counts, or as a class when the clone is expanded.

j_call: TRBJ2-3; d_call: -; v_call: TRBV4-1; clone_size: -; cdr3_aa: CASRSVAVADTQYF; cdr3_nt: TGCGCCAGCAGGTCTGTGGCTGTGGCAGATACGCAGTATTTT
j_call: TRBJ1-5; d_call: TRBD1; v_call: TRBV6-6; clone_size: -; cdr3_aa: CASTPTGKGNQPQHF; cdr3_nt: TGTGCCAGCACCCCGACAGGGAAGGGCAATCAGCCCCAGCATTTT
j_call: TRBJ2-5; d_call: -; v_call: TRBV11-2; clone_size: -; cdr3_aa: CASSLEMGGGYRETQYF; cdr3_nt: TGTGCCAGCAGCTTAGAAATGGGCGGTGGCTATCGAGAGACCCAGTACTTC
j_call: TRBJ1-5; d_call: TRBD1; v_call: TRBV7-9; clone_size: few; cdr3_aa: CASSPGTGDQPQHF; cdr3_nt: TGTGCCAGCAGCCCTGGGACAGGAGATCAGCCCCAGCATTTT
j_call: TRBJ2-1; d_call: -; v_call: TRBV7-7; clone_size: many; cdr3_aa: CASSTPHEQFF; cdr3_nt: TGTGCTAGCAGCACCCCCCATGAGCAGTTCTTC
j_call: TRBJ1-2; d_call: -; v_call: TRBV30; clone_size: -; cdr3_aa: CAYTSYGYTF; cdr3_nt: TGTGCCTACACCAGCTATGGCTACACCTTC
j_call: TRBJ2-7; d_call: -; v_call: TRBV25-1; clone_size: many; cdr3_aa: CASSDPGQTTYEQYF; cdr3_nt: TGTGCCAGCAGTGATCCCGGACAGACCACCTACGAGCAGTACTTC
j_call: TRBJ2-7; d_call: -; v_call: TRBV25-1; clone_size: many; cdr3_aa: CASSEGNGGPYEQYF; cdr3_nt: TGTGCCAGCAGTGAGGGGAACGGAGGCCCCTACGAGCAGTACTTC
j_call: TRBJ2-7; d_call: TRBD2; v_call: TRBV7-6; clone_size: few; cdr3_aa: CASSLVTSGSNEQYF; cdr3_nt: TGTGCCAGCAGCTTAGTGACTAGCGGGAGCAACGAGCAGTACTTC
j_call: TRBJ2-1; d_call: TRBD2; v_call: TRBV5-1; clone_size: few; cdr3_aa: CASSSGLALDNEQFF; cdr3_nt: TGCGCCAGCAGCTCGGGACTAGCGTTAGACAATGAGCAGTTCTTC
j_call: TRBJ2-7; d_call: TRBD1; v_call: TRBV29-1; clone_size: -; cdr3_aa: CSVVGGTGGPYEQYF; cdr3_nt: TGCAGCGTTGTAGGGGGGACAGGGGGCCCCTACGAGCAGTACTTC
j_call: TRBJ2-1; d_call: -; v_call: TRBV30; clone_size: -; cdr3_aa: CAWNPLSNEQFF; cdr3_nt: TGTGCCTGGAACCCCCTCTCCAATGAGCAGTTCTTC
j_call: TRBJ2-7; d_call: TRBD2; v_call: TRBV12-3/TRBV12-4; clone_size: -; cdr3_aa: CASSPGGGGEQYF; cdr3_nt: TGTGCCAGCAGCCCCGGGGGGGGGGGCGAGCAGTACTTC
j_call: TRBJ2-5; d_call: -; v_call: TRBV9; clone_size: -; cdr3_aa: CASSVSSGWETQYF; cdr3_nt: TGTGCCAGCAGCGTATCGTCGGGGTGGGAGACCCAGTACTTC
j_call: TRBJ2-3; d_call: -; v_call: TRBV4-2; clone_size: few; cdr3_aa: CASSQGAAPGTDTQYF; cdr3_nt: TGTGCCAGCAGCCAAGGGGCAGCTCCCGGCACAGATACGCAGTATTTT
j_call: TRBJ2-1; d_call: -; v_call: TRBV7-8; clone_size: -; cdr3_aa: CASSLEIYNEQFF; cdr3_nt: TGTGCCAGCAGCTTAGAGATTTACAATGAGCAGTTCTTC
j_call: TRBJ1-2; d_call: -; v_call: TRBV29-1; clone_size: few; cdr3_aa: CSVGGEGGYTF; cdr3_nt: TGCAGCGTTGGAGGAGAGGGTGGCTACACCTTC
j_call: TRBJ2-3; d_call: TRBD2; v_call: TRBV5-1; clone_size: -; cdr3_aa: CASSGGTMEWDF; cdr3_nt: TGCGCCAGCAGCGGGGGGACTATGGAGTGGGATTTT
j_call: TRBJ2-7; d_call: TRBD1; v_call: TRBV6-1; clone_size: few; cdr3_aa: CASTRDSSYEQYF; cdr3_nt: TGTGCCAGCACGAGGGACAGCTCCTACGAGCAGTACTTC
j_call: TRBJ1-5; d_call: -; v_call: TRBV11-2; clone_size: few; cdr3_aa: CASSLGDYQPQHF; cdr3_nt: TGTGCCAGCAGCTTAGGAGATTATCAGCCCCAGCATTTT
j_call: TRBJ2-2; d_call: TRBD1; v_call: TRBV12-3/TRBV12-4; clone_size: few; cdr3_aa: CASSSGQGRTGELFF; cdr3_nt: TGTGCCAGCAGTTCCGGACAGGGGAGGACCGGGGAGCTGTTTTTT
j_call: TRBJ2-1; d_call: TRBD1; v_call: TRBV29-1; clone_size: few; cdr3_aa: CSVERQGANEQFF; cdr3_nt: TGCAGCGTTGAGCGACAGGGGGCCAATGAGCAGTTCTTC
j_call: TRBJ1-1; d_call: -; v_call: TRBV19; clone_size: few; cdr3_aa: CASRVLSVNTEAFF; cdr3_nt: TGTGCCAGTAGAGTACTGTCAGTGAACACTGAAGCTTTCTTT